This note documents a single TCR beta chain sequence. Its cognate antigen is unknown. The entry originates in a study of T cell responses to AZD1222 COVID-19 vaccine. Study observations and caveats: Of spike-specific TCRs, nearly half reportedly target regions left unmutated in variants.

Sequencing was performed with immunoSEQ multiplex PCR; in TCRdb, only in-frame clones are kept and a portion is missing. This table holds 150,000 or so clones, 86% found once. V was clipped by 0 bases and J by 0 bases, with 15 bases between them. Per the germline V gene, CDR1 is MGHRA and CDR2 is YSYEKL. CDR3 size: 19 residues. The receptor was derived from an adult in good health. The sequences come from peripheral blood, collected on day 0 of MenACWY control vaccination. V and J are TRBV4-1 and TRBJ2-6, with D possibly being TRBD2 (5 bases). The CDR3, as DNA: TGCGCCAGCAGCCAAGATACACCGGACTCTTACTCTGGGGCCAACGTCCTGACTTTC. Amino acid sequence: CASSQDTPDSYSGANVLTF.